The 9 T cell receptor beta chains below come from one sample, sequenced in a study of identical twins. MiXCR was run by TCRdb on the 5' RACE reads, yielding one entry per CDR3 protein. The sample carries approximately 890,000 distinct CDR3 sequences, 12% recorded once. These data were also filed under a second study, of yellow fever vaccine responses in identical twins.

The sample consisted of PBMCs. The receptor set was obtained from a young woman in good health.

A few counts support this clonotype. The chain has TRBV20-1 and TRBJ1-6, with TRBD1 identical over 7 bases. The CDR3 is 15 residues long. The V gene end was trimmed by 6 bases and the J gene end by 10 bases; junction bases not matched to a gene: 15. Germline V CDR1 and CDR2: DFQATT, SNEGSKA (reference sequence). CDR3 amino acids: CSAAPHDRVGSPLHF. CDR3 bases: TGCAGTGCCGCCCCGCACGACAGGGTAGGATCACCCCTCCACTTT.

This clonotype was counted between two and nine times. The chain is built from TRBV7-9 and TRBJ1-1; TRBD1 agrees at 7 bases. The CDR3 contains 14 residues. V trimming: 4 bases; J trimming: 1 base; junction bases outside the gene matches: 3. Germline lookup yields CDR1 SEHNR and CDR2 FQNEAQ (reference sequence). CDR3: CASSYRGANTEAFF. In DNA form, the CDR3 reads TGTGCCAGCAGCTACAGGGGCGCGAACACTGAAGCTTTCTTT.

Here the CDR3 DNA reads TGCAGCGTTGGTAGGCCGGCCAGAAATGAGCAGTTCTTC. Its translation: CSVGRPARNEQFF. The J gene is TRBJ2-1, the V gene TRBV29-1; no reliable D call. Germline assignment: CDR1 SQVTM and CDR2 ANQGSEA. Trimming removed 4 bases from V and 7 bases from J, with 14 bases in between. The CDR3 spans 13 residues.

This clonotype turned up a few times. This chain uses TRBV20-1 with TRBJ2-1; 7 bases agree with TRBD1. The CDR3 runs to 15 residues. Germline CDR1 DFQATT, CDR2 SNEGSKA (reference sequence). After removal of 1 base from V and 7 bases from J, the junction contained 10 bases not matched to a gene. CDR3 bases: TGCAGTGCTAGAGTTTACAGGGGCCCCGGGAATGAGCAGTTCTTC. Amino acids: CSARVYRGPGNEQFF.

Many counts were recorded for this clonotype. This chain joins TRBV10-3 and TRBJ2-6; D may be TRBD1 (6 bases). The V gene's germline CDR1 is ENHRY and CDR2 SYGVKD. Trimming removed 1 base from V and 0 bases from J, with 16 bases in between. This CDR3 spans 19 amino acids. Here the CDR3 DNA reads TGTGCCATCAGTGAGTTGAGGGGGAAATCGAGCTCTGGGGCCAACGTCCTGACTTTC. It is translated as CAISELRGKSSSGANVLTF.

This clonotype has only a few counts. The chain employs TRBV7-9 and TRBJ2-5; D gene unclear. V lost 0 bases, J lost 1 base, and 9 bases lay in between. Germline V gene lookup returns CDR1 SEHNR and CDR2 FQNEAQ (reference sequence). This CDR3 spans 15 amino acids. As DNA, the CDR3 is TGTGCCAGCAGCTTAGCGCCCCGGGCCCAAGAGACCCAGTACTTC. This sequence encodes CASSLAPRAQETQYF. The entire variable domain, with the rest obtained from reference TRBV7-9 and TRBJ2-5, is as follows: DTGVSQNPRHKITKRGQNVTFRCDPISEHNRLYWYRQTLGQGPEFLTYFQNEAQLEKSRLLSDRFSAERPKGSFSTLEIQRTEQGDSAMYLCASSLAPRAQETQYFGPGTRLLVL.

This rearrangement joins TRBV27 to TRBJ2-3, with TRBD2 matching 13 bases. Germline V gene data show CDR1 as MNHEY and CDR2 as SMNVEV (reference sequence). CDR3 size: 17 residues. Unmatched junction bases numbered 12, after V lost 5 bases and J lost 7 bases. In DNA, the CDR3 is TGTGCCAGCAGTCCAACCTCCGGGACTAGCGGGGCCTATACGCAGTATTTT. This sequence encodes CASSPTSGTSGAYTQYF.

This clonotype was seen many times. The chain has TRBV12-3 or TRBV12-4 and TRBJ2-2; TRBD2 aligns across 11 bases. With 4 bases clipped from V and 2 bases from J, the junction kept 3 bases outside the gene matches. CDR3 size: 16 residues. The chain's CDR3 is CASSWLAGGNTGELFF. CDR3 DNA: TGTGCCAGCAGTTGGCTAGCGGGAGGTAACACCGGGGAGCTGTTTTTT.

J is TRBJ1-2 and V is TRBV2; tentative D call: TRBD1 (5 bases). The CDR3 loop spans 12 amino acids. Germline V lookup: CDR1 SNHLY, CDR2 FYNNEI. V was cut by 4 bases and J by 7 bases, with 10 bases left in between. CDR3 protein: CASSGGAVGYTF. CDR3 bases: TGTGCCAGCAGTGGCGGGGCGGTTGGCTACACCTTC. The full variable domain, rest sourced from reference TRBV2 and TRBJ1-2, is EPEVTQTPSHQVTQMGQEVILRCVPISNHLYFYWYRQILGQKVEFLVSFYNNEISEKSEIFDDQFSVERPDGSNFTLKIRSTKLEDSAMYFCASSGGAVGYTFGSGTRLTVV.